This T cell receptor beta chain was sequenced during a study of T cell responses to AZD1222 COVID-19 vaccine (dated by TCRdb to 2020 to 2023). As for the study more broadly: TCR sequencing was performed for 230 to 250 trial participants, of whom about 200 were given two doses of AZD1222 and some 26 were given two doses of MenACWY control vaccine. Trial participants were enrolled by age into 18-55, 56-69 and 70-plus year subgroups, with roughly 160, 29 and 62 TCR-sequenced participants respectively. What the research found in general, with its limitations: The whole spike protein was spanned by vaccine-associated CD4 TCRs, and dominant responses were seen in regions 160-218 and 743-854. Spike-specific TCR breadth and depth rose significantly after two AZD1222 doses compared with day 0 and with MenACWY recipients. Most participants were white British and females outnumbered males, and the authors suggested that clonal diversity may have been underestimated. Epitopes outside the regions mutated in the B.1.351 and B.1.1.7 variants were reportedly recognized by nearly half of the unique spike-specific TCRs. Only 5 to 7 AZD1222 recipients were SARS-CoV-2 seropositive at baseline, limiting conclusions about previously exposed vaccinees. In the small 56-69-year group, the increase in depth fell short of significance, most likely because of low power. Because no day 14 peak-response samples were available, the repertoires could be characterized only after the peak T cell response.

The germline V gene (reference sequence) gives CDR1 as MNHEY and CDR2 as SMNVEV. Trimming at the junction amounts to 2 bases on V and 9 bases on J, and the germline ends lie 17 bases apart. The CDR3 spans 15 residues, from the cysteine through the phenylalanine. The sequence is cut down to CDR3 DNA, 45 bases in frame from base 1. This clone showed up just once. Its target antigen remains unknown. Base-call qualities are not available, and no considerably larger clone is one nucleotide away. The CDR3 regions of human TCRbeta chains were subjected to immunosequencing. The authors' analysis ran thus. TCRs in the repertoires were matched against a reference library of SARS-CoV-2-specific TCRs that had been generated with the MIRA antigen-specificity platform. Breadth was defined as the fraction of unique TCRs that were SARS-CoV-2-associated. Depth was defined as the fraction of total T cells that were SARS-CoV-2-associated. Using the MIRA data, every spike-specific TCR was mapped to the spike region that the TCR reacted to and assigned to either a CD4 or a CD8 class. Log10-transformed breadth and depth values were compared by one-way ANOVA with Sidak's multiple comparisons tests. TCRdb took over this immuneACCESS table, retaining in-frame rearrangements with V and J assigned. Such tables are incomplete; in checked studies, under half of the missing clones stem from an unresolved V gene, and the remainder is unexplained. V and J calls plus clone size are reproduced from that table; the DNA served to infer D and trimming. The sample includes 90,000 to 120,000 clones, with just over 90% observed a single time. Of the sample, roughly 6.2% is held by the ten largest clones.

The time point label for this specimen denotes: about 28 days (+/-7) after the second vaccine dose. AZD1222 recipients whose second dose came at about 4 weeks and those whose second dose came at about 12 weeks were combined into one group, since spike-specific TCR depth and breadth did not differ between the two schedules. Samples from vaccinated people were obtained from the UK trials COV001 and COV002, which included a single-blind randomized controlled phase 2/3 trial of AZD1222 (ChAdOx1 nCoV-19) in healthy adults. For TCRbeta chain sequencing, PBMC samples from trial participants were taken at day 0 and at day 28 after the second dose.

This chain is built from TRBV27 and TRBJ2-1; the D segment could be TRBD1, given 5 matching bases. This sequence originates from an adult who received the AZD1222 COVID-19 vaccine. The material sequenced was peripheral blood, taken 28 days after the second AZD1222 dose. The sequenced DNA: TGTGCCAGCAGTTTAAGGGCCCCGCAGGGTGGTGAGCAGTTCTTC. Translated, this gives CASSLRAPQGGEQFF.